This T cell receptor (beta chain) is from a study of CXCR3-negative and CXCR3-positive naive CD8 T cells. Study-level findings and limits: Researchers report that CXCR3-positive naive cells carry more hydrophobic TRB CDR3s than CXCR3-negative naive cells.

This CDR3 contains 14 residues. Germline CDR1 and CDR2: SGHDT and YYEEEE. Libraries were UMI-labeled 5' RACE TRB cDNA. TCRdb re-called the 5' RACE reads, yielding one record per CDR3 amino acid sequence without DNA. In all, the sample yields about 6,900 distinct CDR3 sequences. On this clonotype itself: The antigen is undetermined.

The rearrangement uses TRBV5-6 and TRBJ2-1. The TCR was taken from a human donor in good health. Some clones in this sample may be carry-over from other donors' samples. Sequences were obtained from naive CXCR3+ CD8+ T cells from blood. Subset noted: CD45RO-CCR7+CD27+CD95- naive CD8+ T cells expressing CXCR3 (TNR3+). CDR3 region: CASSLVTMGNEQFF.